This T cell receptor (beta chain) was documented in a study of T cell repertoires in cytomegalovirus infection (dated by TCRdb to the late 2010s). About the investigation overall: Peptide stimulations targeted recently identified HLA-C-restricted CMV epitopes, whose presentation resists viral immunomodulation, together with well-studied HLA-B-restricted epitopes. The HLA type of each donor mattered for the analysis, because public TCR beta signatures pointed to carriage of CMV infection along with the matching HLA type. Findings and caveats that apply to the study as a whole: The ex vivo response was dominated by HLA-C-restricted CMV-specific TCR beta clonotypes, which also provided the single most frequent clonotype in two of eight donors. In both this cohort and an independent cohort of some 370 donors, the cumulative frequency of public TCR beta family members distinguished carriers of CMV infection plus the relevant HLA type.

Including cysteine and phenylalanine, the CDR3 has 18 amino acids. The DNA shown is the 54-base CDR3, in frame from base 1. The germline V gene (reference sequence) provides CDR1 MNHEY and CDR2 SMNVEV. Trimming costs V 2 bases and J 0 bases, and their ends lie 14 bases apart. This clonotype was seen a few times. Its cognate antigen has yet to be identified. Per-base qualities were not stored, and no clone one base away is much larger. The reads were generated on an Illumina HiSeq 1500. The public reads were reprocessed in TCRdb via fastp at Q25 and MiXCR, keeping in-frame beta chains. Rows are combined by CDR3 protein, so each entry shows the most common genes and DNA. This sample comprises hundreds of thousands of distinct CDR3 sequences, around a third of them detected only once. The ten largest clones capture approximately 13% of the sample. The treatment or condition label of this sample denotes: in vitro stimulation with specific CMV peptide epitopes to enrich CMV-specific T cells.

The chain was built from TRBV27 and TRBJ1-6; the D region possibly corresponds to TRBD1 (6 bases align). This receptor was identified in a human donor in good health (CMV status not recorded). Some clones in this sample may be carry-over from other donors' samples. Sequencing was performed on cultured CD8+ T cells from PBMCs, taken from culture after CMV antigen stimulation. The CDR3 in this case is CASSLGGALISYNSPLHF. The base sequence is TGTGCCAGCAGTTTAGGGGGGGCTTTAATCTCCTATAATTCACCCCTCCACTTT.